Listed here is a single TCR beta chain. Time point defined: patch test 1, 2 weeks after DPC sensitization. Treatment meaning: therapeutic diphenylcyclopropenone sensitization with weekly scalp DPC. J gave up 6 bases and V 4 bases, and 9 bases lay outside the gene matches. The CDR3 covers 14 residues. Germline-derived CDR1 and CDR2 are SGHNT and YYREEE (reference sequence). Each CDR3 protein gets one entry after TCRdb re-called the RACE reads with MiXCR. The sample shows a few hundred thousand distinct CDR3 sequences, more than 4.5% of them seen only once. These data originate in a study of human T cells and chemical hapten exposure. Looking at the study overall: Patch testing was performed with 0.01% DPC on the upper back, with reading at 6 days.

The sequencing here drew on whole blood, taken in connection with sensitization to the hapten diphenylcyclopropenone (DPC). The receptor's source is a woman aged 50 to 65 with alopecia areata. Some clones in this sample may be carry-over from other donors' samples. V and J are TRBV5-4 and TRBJ2-5; 7 nucleotides agree with TRBD2. CDR3 sequence: CASSPDGGTKTQYF. In DNA form, the CDR3 reads TGTGCCAGCAGCCCGGACGGGGGGACTAAGACCCAGTACTTC.